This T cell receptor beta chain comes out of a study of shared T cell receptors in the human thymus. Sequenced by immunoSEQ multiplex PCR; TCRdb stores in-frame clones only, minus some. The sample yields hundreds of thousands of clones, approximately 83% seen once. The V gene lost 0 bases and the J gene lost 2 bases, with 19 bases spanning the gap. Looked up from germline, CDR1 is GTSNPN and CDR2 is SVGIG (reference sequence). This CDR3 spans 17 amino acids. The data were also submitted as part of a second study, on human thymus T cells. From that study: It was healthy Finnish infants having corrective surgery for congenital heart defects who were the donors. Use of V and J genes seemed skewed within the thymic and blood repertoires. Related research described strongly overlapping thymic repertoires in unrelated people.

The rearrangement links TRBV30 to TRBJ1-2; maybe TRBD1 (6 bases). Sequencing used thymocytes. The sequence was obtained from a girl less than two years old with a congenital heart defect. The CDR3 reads CAWSVRNTDRANYGYTF. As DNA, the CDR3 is TGTGCCTGGAGTGTACGAAATACGGACAGAGCAAACTATGGCTACACCTTC.